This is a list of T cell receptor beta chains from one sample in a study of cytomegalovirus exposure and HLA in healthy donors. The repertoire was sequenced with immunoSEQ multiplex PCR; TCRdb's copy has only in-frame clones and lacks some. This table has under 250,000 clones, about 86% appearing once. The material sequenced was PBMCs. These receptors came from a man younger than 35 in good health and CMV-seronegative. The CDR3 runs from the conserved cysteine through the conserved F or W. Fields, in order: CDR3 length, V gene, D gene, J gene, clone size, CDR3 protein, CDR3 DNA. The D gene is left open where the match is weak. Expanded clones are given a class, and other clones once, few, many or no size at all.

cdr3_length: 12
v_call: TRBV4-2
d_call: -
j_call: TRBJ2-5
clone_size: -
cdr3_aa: CASSQDLETQYF
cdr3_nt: TGTGCCAGCAGCCAAGACTTAGAGACCCAGTACTTC

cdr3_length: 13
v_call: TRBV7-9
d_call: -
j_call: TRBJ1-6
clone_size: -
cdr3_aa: CASSRQGLEPLHF
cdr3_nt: TGTGCCAGCAGCCGGCAGGGCTTGGAACCCCTCCACTTT

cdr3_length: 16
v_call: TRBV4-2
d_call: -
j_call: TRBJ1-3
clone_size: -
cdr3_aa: CASSQDLLSSGNTIYF
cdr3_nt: TGTGCCAGCAGCCAAGACCTTCTCAGCTCTGGAAACACCATATATTTT

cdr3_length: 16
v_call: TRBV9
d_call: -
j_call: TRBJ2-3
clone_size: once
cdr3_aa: CASSAYRGTSTDTQYF
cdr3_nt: TGTGCCAGCAGCGCATACAGAGGGACTAGCACAGATACGCAGTATTTT

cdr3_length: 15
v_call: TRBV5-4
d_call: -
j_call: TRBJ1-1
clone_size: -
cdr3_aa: CASSLNLRLNTEAFF
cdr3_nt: TGTGCCAGCAGCCTCAACCTGCGGTTGAACACTGAAGCTTTCTTT

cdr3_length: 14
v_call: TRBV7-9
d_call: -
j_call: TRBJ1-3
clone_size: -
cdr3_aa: CASSSHSSGNTIYF
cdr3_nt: TGTGCCAGCAGCTCGCATAGCTCTGGAAACACCATATATTTT

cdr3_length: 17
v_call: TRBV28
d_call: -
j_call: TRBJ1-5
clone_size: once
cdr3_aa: CASSLYQGPYSNQPQHF
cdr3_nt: TGTGCCAGCAGTTTATATCAGGGCCCGTATAGCAATCAGCCCCAGCATTTT

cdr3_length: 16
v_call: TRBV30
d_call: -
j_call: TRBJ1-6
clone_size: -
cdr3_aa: CAWSVRGGGFASPLHF
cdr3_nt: TGTGCCTGGAGTGTACGGGGGGGCGGTTTTGCTTCACCCCTCCACTTT

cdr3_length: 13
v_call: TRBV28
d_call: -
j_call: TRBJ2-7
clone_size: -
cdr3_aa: CASSLSPRNEQYF
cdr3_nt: TGTGCCAGCAGTTTATCACCCAGAAACGAGCAGTACTTC

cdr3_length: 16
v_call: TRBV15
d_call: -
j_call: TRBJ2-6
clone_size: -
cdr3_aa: CATSRAQGSGANVLTF
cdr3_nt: TGTGCCACCAGCAGGGCACAGGGCTCTGGGGCCAACGTCCTGACTTTC

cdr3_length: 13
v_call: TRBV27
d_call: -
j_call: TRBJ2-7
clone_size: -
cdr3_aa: CATRGWGAYEQYF
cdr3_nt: TGTGCCACCAGGGGTTGGGGGGCCTACGAGCAGTACTTC

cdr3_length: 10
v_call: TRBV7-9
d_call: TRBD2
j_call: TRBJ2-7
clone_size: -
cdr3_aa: CARGGDEQYF
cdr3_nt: TGTGCCCGGGGAGGGGACGAGCAGTACTTC

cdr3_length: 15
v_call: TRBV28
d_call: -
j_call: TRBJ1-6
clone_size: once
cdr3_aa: CASSFNRAYNSPLHF
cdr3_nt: TGTGCCAGCAGTTTTAACAGGGCCTATAATTCACCCCTCCACTTT

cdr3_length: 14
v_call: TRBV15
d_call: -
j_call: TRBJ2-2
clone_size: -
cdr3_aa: CATSRDLTSGELFF
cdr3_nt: TGTGCCACCAGCAGAGATCTTACGAGCGGGGAGCTGTTTTTT

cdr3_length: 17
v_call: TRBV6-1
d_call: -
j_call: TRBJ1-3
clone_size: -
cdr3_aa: CASSVPEQVRLQGFIYF
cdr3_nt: TGTGCCAGCAGTGTCCCCGAACAGGTCCGGCTACAAGGGTTCATATATTTT

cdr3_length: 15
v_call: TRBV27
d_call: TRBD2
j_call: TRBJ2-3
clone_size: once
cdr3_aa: CASSYSGRAADTQYF
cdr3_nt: TGTGCCAGCAGTTATAGCGGGAGGGCCGCAGATACGCAGTATTTT

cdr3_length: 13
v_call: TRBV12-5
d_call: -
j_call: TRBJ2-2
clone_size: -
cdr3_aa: CASSPWGAGELFF
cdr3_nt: TGTGCTAGTTCCCCTTGGGGGGCCGGGGAGCTGTTTTTT

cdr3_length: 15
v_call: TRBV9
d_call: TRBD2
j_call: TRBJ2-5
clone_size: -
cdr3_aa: CASSVVGLEQETQYF
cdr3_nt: TGTGCCAGCAGCGTAGTGGGACTAGAACAAGAGACCCAGTACTTC

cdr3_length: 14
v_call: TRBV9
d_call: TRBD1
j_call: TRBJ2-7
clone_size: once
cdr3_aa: CASSVGGQGYEQYF
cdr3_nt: TGTGCCAGCAGCGTAGGTGGACAGGGGTACGAGCAGTACTTC

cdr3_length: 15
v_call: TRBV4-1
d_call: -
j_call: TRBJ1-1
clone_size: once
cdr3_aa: CASSQATVRNTEAFF
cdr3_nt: TGCGCCAGCAGCCAAGCAACCGTGAGGAACACTGAAGCTTTCTTT

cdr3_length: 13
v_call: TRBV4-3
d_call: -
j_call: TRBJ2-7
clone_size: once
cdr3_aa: CASSQQGSDEQYF
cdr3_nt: TGCGCCAGCAGCCAACAGGGTTCCGACGAGCAGTACTTC

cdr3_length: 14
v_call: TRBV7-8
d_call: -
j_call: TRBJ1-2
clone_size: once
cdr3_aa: CASSLSDSNYGYTF
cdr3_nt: TGTGCCAGCAGCTTATCTGACAGCAACTATGGCTACACCTTC

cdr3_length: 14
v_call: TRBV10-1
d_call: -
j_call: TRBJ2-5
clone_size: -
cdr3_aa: CASSDKDTQETQYF
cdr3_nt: TGCGCCAGCAGTGACAAAGACACCCAAGAGACCCAGTACTTC

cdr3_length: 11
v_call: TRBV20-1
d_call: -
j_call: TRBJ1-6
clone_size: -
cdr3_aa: CSAMREGALHF
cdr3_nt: TGCAGTGCTATGAGGGAGGGGGCCCTCCACTTT

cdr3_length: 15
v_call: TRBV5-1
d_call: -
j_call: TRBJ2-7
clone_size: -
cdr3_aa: CASSYLDSLAYEQYF
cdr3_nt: TGCGCCAGCAGCTACCTCGACTCCCTGGCCTACGAGCAGTACTTC

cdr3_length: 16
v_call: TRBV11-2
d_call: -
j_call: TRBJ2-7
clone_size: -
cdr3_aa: CASSPTLPLEPYEQYF
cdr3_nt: TGTGCCAGCAGCCCAACCCTCCCCCTAGAGCCCTACGAGCAGTACTTC

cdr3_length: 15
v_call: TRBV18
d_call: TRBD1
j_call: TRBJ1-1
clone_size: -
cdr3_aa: CASSPSPGGVTEAFF
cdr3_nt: TGTGCCAGCTCACCAAGCCCAGGGGGCGTCACTGAAGCTTTCTTT

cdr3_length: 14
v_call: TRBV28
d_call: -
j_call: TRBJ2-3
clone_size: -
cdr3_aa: CASIGAGSTDTQYF
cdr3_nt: TGTGCCAGCATTGGGGCAGGTAGCACAGATACGCAGTATTTT

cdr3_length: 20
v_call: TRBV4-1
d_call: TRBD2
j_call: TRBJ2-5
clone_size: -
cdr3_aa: CASSQAPPRETSGDQETQYF
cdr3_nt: TGCGCCAGCAGCCAAGCCCCCCCCCGGGAAACTAGCGGAGACCAAGAGACCCAGTACTTC

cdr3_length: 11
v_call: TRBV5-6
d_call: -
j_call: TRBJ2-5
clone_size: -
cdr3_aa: CASSIEETQYF
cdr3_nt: TGTGCCAGCAGCATCGAGGAGACCCAGTACTTC

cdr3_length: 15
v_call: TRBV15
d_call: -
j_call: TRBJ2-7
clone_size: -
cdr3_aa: CATSRAPSGSYEQYF
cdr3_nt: TGTGCCACCAGCAGAGCCCCCAGTGGGAGCTACGAGCAGTACTTC

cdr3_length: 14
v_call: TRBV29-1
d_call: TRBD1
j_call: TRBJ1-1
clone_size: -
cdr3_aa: CSVQPRGLNTEAFF
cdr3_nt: TGCAGCGTTCAGCCCAGGGGGCTTAACACTGAAGCTTTCTTT

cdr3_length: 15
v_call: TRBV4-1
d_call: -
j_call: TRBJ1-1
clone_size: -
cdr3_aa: CASSQEAGLNTEAFF
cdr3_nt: TGCGCCAGCAGCCAAGAGGCGGGGCTGAACACTGAAGCTTTCTTT

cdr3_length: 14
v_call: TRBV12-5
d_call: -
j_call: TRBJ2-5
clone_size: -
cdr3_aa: CASGEDIGRETQYF
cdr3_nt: TGTGCTAGTGGTGAGGACATTGGTAGAGAGACCCAGTACTTC

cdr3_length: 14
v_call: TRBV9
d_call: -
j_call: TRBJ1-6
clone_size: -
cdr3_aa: CASSGAGYTSPLHF
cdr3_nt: TGTGCCAGCAGCGGAGCAGGGTATACTTCACCCCTCCACTTT

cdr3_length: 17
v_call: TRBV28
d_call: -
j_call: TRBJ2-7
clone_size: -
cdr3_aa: CASSLRSRTGRGPEQYF
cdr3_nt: TGTGCCAGCAGTTTACGATCTCGGACAGGACGGGGGCCCGAGCAGTACTTC

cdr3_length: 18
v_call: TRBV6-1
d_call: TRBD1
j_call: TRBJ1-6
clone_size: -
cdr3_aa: CASSERRTGGGKNSPLHF
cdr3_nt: TGTGCCAGCAGTGAACGTCGGACAGGAGGAGGAAAAAATTCACCCCTCCACTTT

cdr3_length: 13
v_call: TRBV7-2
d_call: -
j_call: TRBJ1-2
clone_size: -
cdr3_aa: CASSPNTGYGYTF
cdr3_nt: TGTGCCAGCAGCCCCAACACAGGGTATGGCTACACCTTC

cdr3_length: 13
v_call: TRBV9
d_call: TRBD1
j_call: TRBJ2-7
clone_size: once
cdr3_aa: CASSDGTAWEQYF
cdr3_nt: TGTGCCAGCAGCGACGGGACAGCTTGGGAGCAGTACTTC

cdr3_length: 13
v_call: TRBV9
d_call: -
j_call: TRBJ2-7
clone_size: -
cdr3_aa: CASSVEQGTEQYF
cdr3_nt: TGTGCCAGCAGCGTTGAACAGGGAACCGAGCAGTACTTC

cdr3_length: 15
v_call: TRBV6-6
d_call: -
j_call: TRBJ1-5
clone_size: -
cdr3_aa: CASTNSLYSNQPQHF
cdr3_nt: TGTGCCAGCACTAATTCCCTTTATAGCAATCAGCCCCAGCATTTT

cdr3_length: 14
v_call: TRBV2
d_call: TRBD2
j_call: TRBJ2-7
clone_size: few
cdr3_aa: CASRGTSGGYEQYF
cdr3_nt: TGTGCCAGCAGAGGGACTAGCGGGGGGTACGAGCAGTACTTC

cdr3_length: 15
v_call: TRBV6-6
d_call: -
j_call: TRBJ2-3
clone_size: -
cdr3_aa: CASRYSAASTDTQYF
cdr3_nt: TGTGCCAGCAGGTATAGCGCTGCTAGCACAGATACGCAGTATTTT

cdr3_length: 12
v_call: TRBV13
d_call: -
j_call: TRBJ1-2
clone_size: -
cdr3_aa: CASSLRGYGYTF
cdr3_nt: TGTGCCAGCAGCTTAAGAGGCTATGGCTACACCTTC

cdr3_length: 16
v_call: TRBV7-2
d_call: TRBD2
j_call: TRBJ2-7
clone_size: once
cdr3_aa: CASSPSAVGGAYEQYF
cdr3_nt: TGTGCCAGCAGCCCCAGTGCTGTCGGGGGGGCCTACGAGCAGTACTTC

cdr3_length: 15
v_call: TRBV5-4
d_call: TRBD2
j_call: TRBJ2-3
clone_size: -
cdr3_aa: CASSLTGLGFYTQYF
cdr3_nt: TGTGCCAGCAGCTTAACGGGACTAGGGTTCTATACGCAGTATTTT

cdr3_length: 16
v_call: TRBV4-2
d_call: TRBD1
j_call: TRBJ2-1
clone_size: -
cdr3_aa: CASSQDVGTAYNEQFF
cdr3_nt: TGTGCCAGCAGCCAAGATGTTGGGACAGCCTACAATGAGCAGTTCTTC